This T cell receptor beta chain is drawn from a study of metastatic and nonmetastatic thyroid tumors. V was pared by 0 bases and J by 8 bases, with 13 bases between. CDR3 size: 13 residues. The germline gives CDR1 DFQATT, CDR2 SNEGSKA (reference sequence). Whole-study results and caveats: The study reportedly found significantly higher TCR beta diversity in malignant thyroid tumors than benign nodules, in blood and tumor.

Judged by abundance, this clone is medium-sized. What it recognizes is unknown. TCRdb re-called the PCR reads via MiXCR. The sample includes around 19,000 clones, around 28% of them seen just once. Each patient came to thyroid surgery without any prior treatment (of any kind). The source of this sequence is a male donor with papillary thyroid cancer or a benign thyroid nodule (not recorded which). Some clones in this sample may be carry-over from other donors' samples. What was sequenced was tumor tissue. The chain recombines TRBV20-1 with TRBJ1-2; D is ambiguous. The CDR3 nucleotides are TGCAGTGCTAGAGACCCGGGTCTGTGGGGCTACACCTTC. Amino acids: CSARDPGLWGYTF.